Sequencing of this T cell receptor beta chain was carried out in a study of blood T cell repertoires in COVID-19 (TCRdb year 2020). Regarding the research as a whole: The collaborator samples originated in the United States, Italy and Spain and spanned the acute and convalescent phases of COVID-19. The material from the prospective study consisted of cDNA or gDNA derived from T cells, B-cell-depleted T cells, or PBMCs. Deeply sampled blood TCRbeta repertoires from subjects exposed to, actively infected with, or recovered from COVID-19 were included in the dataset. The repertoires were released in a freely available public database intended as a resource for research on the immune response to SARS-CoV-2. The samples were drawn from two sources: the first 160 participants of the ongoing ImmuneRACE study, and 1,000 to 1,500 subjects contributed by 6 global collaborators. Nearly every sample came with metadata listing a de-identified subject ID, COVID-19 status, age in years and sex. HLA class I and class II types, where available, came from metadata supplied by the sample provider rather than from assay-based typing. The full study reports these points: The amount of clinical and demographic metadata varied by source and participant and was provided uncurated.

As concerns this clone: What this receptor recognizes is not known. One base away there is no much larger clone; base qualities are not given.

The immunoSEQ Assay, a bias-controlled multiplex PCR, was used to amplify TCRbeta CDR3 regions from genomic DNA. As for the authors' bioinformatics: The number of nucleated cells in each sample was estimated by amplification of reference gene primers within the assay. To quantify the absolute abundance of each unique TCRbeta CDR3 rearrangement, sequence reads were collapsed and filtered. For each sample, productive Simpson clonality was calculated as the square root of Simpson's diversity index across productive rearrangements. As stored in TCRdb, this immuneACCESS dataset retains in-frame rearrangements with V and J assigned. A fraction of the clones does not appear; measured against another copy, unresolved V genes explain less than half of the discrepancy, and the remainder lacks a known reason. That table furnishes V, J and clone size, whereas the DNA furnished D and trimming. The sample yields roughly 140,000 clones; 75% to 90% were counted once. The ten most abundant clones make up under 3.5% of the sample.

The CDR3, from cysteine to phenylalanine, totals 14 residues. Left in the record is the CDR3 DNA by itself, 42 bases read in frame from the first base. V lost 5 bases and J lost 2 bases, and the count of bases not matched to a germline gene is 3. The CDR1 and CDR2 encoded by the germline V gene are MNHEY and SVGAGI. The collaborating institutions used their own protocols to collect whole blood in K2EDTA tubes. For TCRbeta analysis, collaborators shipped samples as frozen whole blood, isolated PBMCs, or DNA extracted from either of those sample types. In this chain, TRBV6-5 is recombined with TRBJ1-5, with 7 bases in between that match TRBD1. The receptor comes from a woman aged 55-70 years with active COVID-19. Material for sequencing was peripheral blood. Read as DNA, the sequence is TGTGCCAGCAGTAATACAGGGGGCAATCAGCCCCAGCATTTT. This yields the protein CASSNTGGNQPQHF.